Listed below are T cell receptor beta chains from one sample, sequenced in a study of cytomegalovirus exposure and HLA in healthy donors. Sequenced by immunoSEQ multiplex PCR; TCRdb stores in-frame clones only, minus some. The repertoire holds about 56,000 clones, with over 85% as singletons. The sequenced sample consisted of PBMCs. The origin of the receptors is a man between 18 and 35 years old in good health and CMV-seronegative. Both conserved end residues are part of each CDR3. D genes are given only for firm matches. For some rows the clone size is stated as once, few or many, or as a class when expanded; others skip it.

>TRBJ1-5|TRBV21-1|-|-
CASSKGMTGGQPQHF
TGTGCCAGCAGCAAAGGGATGACGGGTGGTCAGCCCCAGCATTTT
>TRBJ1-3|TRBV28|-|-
CASSSAGNTIYF
TGTGCCAGCAGTTCGGCTGGAAACACCATATATTTT
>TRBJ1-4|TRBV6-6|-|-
CASRMDIGNEKLFF
TGTGCCAGCAGGATGGACATCGGGAATGAAAAACTGTTTTTT
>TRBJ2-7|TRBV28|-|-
CASSHSSYEQYF
TGTGCCAGCAGTCATTCCTCCTACGAGCAGTACTTC
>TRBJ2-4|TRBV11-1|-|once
CASSLRVVSGIQYF
TGTGCCAGCAGCCTTCGCGTCGTGTCGGGCATTCAGTACTTC
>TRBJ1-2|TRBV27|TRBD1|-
CASSSQGAPDGYTF
TGTGCCAGCAGTTCCCAGGGGGCCCCCGATGGCTACACCTTC
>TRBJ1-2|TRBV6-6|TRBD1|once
CASTTNRGQGYTF
TGTGCCAGCACTACAAACAGGGGGCAGGGCTACACCTTC
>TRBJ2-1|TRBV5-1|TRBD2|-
CASSPCHGTSGWNEQFF
TGCGCCAGCAGCCCGTGCCATGGGACTAGCGGGTGGAATGAGCAGTTCTTC
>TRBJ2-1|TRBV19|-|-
CASSILVWEGAGHEQFF
TGTGCCAGTAGTATTTTGGTGTGGGAAGGGGCCGGGCATGAGCAGTTCTTC
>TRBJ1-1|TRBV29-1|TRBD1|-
CSAETGGEGNTEAFF
TGCAGCGCCGAAACAGGGGGCGAGGGGAACACTGAAGCTTTCTTT
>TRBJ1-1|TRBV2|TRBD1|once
CASTITGTGYTEAFF
TGTGCCAGCACCATCACGGGGACAGGCTACACTGAAGCTTTCTTT
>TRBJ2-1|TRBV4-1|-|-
CASSQGTLSYNEQFF
TGCGCCAGCAGCCAAGGGACTCTCTCCTACAATGAGCAGTTCTTC
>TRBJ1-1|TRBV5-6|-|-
CASLRGGETNTEAFF
TGTGCCAGCCTACGAGGGGGGGAGACGAACACTGAAGCTTTCTTT
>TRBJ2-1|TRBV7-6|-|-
CASSRGFEPSYEQFF
TGTGCCAGCTCTCGGGGTTTCGAACCCAGCTATGAGCAGTTCTTC
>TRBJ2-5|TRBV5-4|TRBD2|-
CASSLDPAGGWGTQYF
TGTGCCAGCAGCTTAGATCCAGCGGGAGGTTGGGGGACCCAGTACTTC
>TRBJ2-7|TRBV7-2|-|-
CASSSPSGGGSRGEQYF
TGTGCCAGCAGCTCACCGAGTGGGGGCGGGAGTCGGGGGGAGCAGTACTTC
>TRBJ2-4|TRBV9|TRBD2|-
CASSTHRTSGSDIQYF
TGTGCCAGCAGCACCCATCGGACTAGCGGGAGCGACATTCAGTACTTC
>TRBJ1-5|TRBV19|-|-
CASSLHVSNQPQHF
TGTGCCAGTAGCTTACACGTTAGCAATCAGCCCCAGCATTTT
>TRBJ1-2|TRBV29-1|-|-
CSVVGGNYGYTF
TGCAGCGTTGTAGGAGGGAACTATGGCTACACCTTC
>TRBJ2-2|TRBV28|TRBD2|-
CASSLSAGGTGELFF
TGTGCCAGCAGTTTATCAGCGGGAGGGACCGGGGAGCTGTTTTTT
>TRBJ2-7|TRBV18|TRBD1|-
CASSPEGGLVGYYEQYF
TGTGCCAGCTCACCTGAAGGGGGCTTGGTCGGTTACTACGAGCAGTACTTC
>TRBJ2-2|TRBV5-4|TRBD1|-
CASSPGTGGPTGELFF
TGTGCCAGCAGCCCAGGGACAGGGGGCCCGACCGGGGAGCTGTTTTTT
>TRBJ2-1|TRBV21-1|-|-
CASSGLAGYLGDEQFF
TGTGCCAGCAGTGGACTAGCGGGATATTTGGGGGACGAGCAGTTCTTC
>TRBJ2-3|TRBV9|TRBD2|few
CASSVETSGRAAWDTQYF
TGTGCCAGCAGCGTAGAAACTAGCGGGAGGGCCGCGTGGGATACGCAGTATTTT
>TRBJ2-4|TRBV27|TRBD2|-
CASSITSGRWGAKNIQYF
TGTGCCAGCAGTATCACTAGCGGGAGATGGGGAGCCAAAAACATTCAGTACTTC
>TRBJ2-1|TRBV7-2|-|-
CASSLGMSVEQFF
TGTGCCAGCAGCTTAGGGATGAGCGTTGAGCAGTTCTTC
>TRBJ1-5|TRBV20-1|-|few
CSASQGQPQHF
TGCAGTGCTAGCCAGGGGCAGCCCCAGCATTTT
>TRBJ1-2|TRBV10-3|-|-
CAINMDTNYGYTF
TGTGCCATCAACATGGACACTAACTATGGCTACACCTTC
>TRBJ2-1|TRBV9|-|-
CASSSPYGEDEQFF
TGTGCCAGCAGCTCCCCGTACGGGGAAGATGAGCAGTTCTTC
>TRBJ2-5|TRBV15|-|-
CATSRERDGRETQYF
TGTGCCACCAGCAGAGAGAGGGACGGGAGAGAGACCCAGTACTTC
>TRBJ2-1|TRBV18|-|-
CASSPGAGHENEQFF
TGTGCCAGCTCACCAGGGGCAGGACACGAAAATGAGCAGTTCTTC
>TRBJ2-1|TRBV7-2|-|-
CASSPQLYNEQFF
TGTGCCAGCAGCCCCCAGTTGTACAATGAGCAGTTCTTC
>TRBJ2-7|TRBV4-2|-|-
CASSQDRDEQYF
TGTGCCAGCAGCCAAGATCGGGACGAGCAGTACTTC
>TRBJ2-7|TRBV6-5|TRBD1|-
CVTAGQGIEQYF
TGTGTGACGGCGGGACAGGGAATTGAGCAGTACTTC
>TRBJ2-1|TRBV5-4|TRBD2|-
CASSLEGLGLAGGNEQFF
TGTGCCAGCAGCTTGGAGGGGTTGGGGCTAGCGGGGGGCAATGAGCAGTTCTTC
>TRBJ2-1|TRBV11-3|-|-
CASSLDSYNEQFF
TGTGCCAGCAGCTTAGACTCTTACAATGAGCAGTTCTTC
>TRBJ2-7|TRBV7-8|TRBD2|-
CASSPGRTSREQYF
TGTGCCAGCAGCCCAGGTCGGACTAGTCGAGAGCAGTACTTC
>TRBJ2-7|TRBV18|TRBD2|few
CASSMPSGNEQYF
TGTGCCAGCTCAATGCCTAGCGGGAACGAGCAGTACTTC
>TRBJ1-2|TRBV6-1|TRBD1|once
CASSERQGSYGYTF
TGTGCCAGCAGTGAGAGACAGGGCTCCTATGGCTACACCTTC
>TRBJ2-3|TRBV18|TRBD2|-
CASSPPSGSTDTQYF
TGTGCCAGCTCACCACCTAGCGGGAGCACAGATACGCAGTATTTT
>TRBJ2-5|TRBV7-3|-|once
CASSPSNVGPSWETQYF
TGTGCCAGCAGCCCATCGAACGTGGGGCCGAGTTGGGAGACCCAGTACTTC